This TCR beta chain was retrieved from a study of T cells in Graves' hyperthyroidism and ophthalmopathy. From germline, CDR1 is MNHNS and CDR2 SASEGT. V lost 3 bases to trimming and J lost 4 bases; unmatched junction nucleotides: 5. The CDR3 runs 14 residues. Concerning this clonotype: Its antigen is currently unknown.

TCR beta CDR3 sequences were amplified from RNA transcripts. The HTBI primer set served for first-round RT-PCR of the TCR CDR3. In TCRdb, the multiplex PCR reads were re-called with MiXCR into one record per CDR3 protein. This sample yields roughly 400,000 distinct CDR3 sequences, of which 11% to 15% are seen a single time; 25% to 30% belongs to the top ten. Study-level results: Ophthalmopathy and stable hyperthyroidism were told apart by a 13 V-J model.

Diagnosis rested on symptoms, serum thyroxine and TRAb, thyroid ultrasound, and orbital computed tomography. This sample holds PBMCs from roughly 10 ml fresh peripheral blood. The chain joins TRBV6-1 to TRBJ2-7; 8 bases agree with TRBD1. The sequence came from a man aged 50 or older with Graves' ophthalmopathy. The sample comprised blood. Here the CDR3 DNA reads TGTGCCAGCAGTGAGGGACAGGTCACTTACGAGCAGTACTTC. This codes for CASSEGQVTYEQYF.